This section outlines one T cell receptor beta chain sequence together with its context. An end of the junction does not agree with germline; a read error may underlie this. This sample is drawn from a study of T cell clones after liver transplantation. Study-level background: A pre-transplant mixed lymphocyte reaction with TCRbeta sequencing defined graft-donor-reactive clones followed in post-transplant blood. At least one year of complete immunosuppression withdrawal without enzymes over twice normal defined tolerance. Draws occurred before transplant, before withdrawal, and after complete or failed withdrawal.

CDR1 and CDR2 (germline): SGHNT, YYREEE (reference sequence). CDR3 size: 13 residues. Using immunoSEQ multiplex PCR, the repertoire was profiled, and TCRdb retains in-frame clones only, with some absent. The sample carries 75,000 to 85,000 clones, roughly 85% recorded once. The gene calls are TRBV5-4 and TRBJ2-5; D assignment may be TRBD1 or TRBD2 (5 bases each). The clonotype comes from a human patient who received a liver transplant. Part of the T cell pool may stem from the graft donor. The starting material was CD4+ T cells from blood, obtained at the 22-month timepoint. In DNA form, the CDR3 reads TGTGCCAGCGGCTTTCGGGGCGGCGAGACCCAGTACTTC. Translating gives CASGFRGGETQYF.